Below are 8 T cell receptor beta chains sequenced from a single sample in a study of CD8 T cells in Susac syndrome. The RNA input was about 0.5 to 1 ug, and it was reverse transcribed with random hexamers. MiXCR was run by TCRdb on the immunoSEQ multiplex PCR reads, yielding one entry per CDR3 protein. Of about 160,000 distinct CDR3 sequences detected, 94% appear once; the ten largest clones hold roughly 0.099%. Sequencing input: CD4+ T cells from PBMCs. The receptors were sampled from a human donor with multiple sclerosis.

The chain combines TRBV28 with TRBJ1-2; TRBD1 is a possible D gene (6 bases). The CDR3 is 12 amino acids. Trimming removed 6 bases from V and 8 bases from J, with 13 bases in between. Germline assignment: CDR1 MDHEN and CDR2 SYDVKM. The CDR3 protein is CASRSGVAGYTF. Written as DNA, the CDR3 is TGTGCCAGCAGATCAGGGGTCGCGGGCTACACCTTC.

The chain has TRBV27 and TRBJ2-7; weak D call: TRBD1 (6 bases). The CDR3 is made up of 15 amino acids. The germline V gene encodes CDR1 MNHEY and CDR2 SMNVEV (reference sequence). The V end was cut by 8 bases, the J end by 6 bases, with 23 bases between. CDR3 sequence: CASQGWDGGVSEQYF. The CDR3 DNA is TGTGCCAGCCAGGGGTGGGACGGTGGGGTTAGCGAGCAGTACTTC.

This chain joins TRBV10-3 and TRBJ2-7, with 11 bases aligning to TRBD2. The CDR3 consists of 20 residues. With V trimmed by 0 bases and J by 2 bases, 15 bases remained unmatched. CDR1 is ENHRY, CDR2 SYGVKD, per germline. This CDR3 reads CAISESYLAGGIALAYEQYF. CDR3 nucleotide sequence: TGTGCCATCAGTGAGTCTTATTTAGCGGGAGGGATCGCTTTAGCCTACGAGCAGTACTTC.

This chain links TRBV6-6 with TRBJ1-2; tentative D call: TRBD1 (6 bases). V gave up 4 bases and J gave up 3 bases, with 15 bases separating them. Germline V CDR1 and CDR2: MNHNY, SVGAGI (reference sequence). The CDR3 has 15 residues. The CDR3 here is CASSSPQGGDYGYTF. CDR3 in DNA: TGTGCCAGCAGTTCCCCACAGGGCGGTGACTATGGCTACACCTTC.

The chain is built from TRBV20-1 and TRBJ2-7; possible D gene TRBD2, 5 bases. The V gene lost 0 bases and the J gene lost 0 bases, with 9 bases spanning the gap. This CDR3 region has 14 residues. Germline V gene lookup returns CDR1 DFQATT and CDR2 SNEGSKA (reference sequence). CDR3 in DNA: TGCAGTGCTAGAGACCCGACTACCTCCTACGAGCAGTACTTC. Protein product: CSARDPTTSYEQYF.

CDR3 bases: TGTGCCAGCACCCCTGGGTCCCTGGGGGAGACCCAGTACTTC. This gives the protein CASTPGSLGETQYF. The chain recombines TRBV7-9 with TRBJ2-5; the D is unclear. This CDR3 is 14 amino acids long. Germline V gives CDR1 SEHNR, CDR2 FQNEAQ (reference sequence). Trimming took off 7 bases at V and 5 bases at J, with 17 bases between the two ends.

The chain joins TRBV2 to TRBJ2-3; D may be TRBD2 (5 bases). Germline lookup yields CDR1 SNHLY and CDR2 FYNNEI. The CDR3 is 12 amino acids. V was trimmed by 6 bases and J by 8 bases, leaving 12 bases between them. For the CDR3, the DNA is TGTGCCAGCAGCTTACTAGAGGGTACGCAGTATTTT. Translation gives CASSLLEGTQYF.

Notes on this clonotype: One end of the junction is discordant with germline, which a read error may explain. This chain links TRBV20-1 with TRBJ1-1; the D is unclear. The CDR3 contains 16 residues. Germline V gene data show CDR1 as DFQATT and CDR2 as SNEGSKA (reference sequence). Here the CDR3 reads CSAREWVETTNTEALF. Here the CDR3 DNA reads TGCAGTGCTAGAGAATGGGTAGAGACAACGAACACTGAAGCTCTCTTT.